These 14 T cell receptor beta chains share one sample of origin, sequenced in a study of T-cell memory formation after mild COVID-19 (dated by TCRdb to about 2021). Libraries were constructed by 5' RACE. The instrument given in TCRdb is Illumina NovaSeq 6000. TCRdb handled the public reads itself, with Q25 trimming in fastp and clone calling in MiXCR, and kept productive beta chains. Identical CDR3 protein sequences are pooled into one entry, listed with their most common genes and DNA. Present in this sample are about 190,000 distinct CDR3 sequences, 18% of which were seen just once. Around 2.4% of the sample is in the top ten clones. Sequencing input: PBMCs or a T cell subset sorted from them (not recorded which). The receptors were sampled from an adult woman who had mild COVID-19 (a few samples of this study predate the infection). The sample titles of this study are shuffled in the database, so cell type and time point are left out; the donor was told from shared clones.

The V gene is TRBV5-1, the J gene TRBJ2-1; TRBD1 agrees at 7 bases. Germline V lookup: CDR1 SGHRS, CDR2 YFSETQ. The CDR3 has 15 amino acids. The V and J ends lost 4 bases and 8 bases, in that order; junction bases with no gene match: 12. CDR3 bases: TGCGCCAGCAGCCCAAACGACAGGGTTCGTGATGAGCAGTTCTTC. Translation gives CASSPNDRVRDEQFF.

V is TRBV24-1 and J is TRBJ2-2; D remains unclear. The CDR3 contains 15 residues. Germline CDR1 is KGHDR and CDR2 is SFDVKD. V lost 6 bases, J lost 3 bases, and 13 bases lay in between. CDR3: CATSPPRADTGELFF. The CDR3 DNA follows: TGTGCCACCAGTCCCCCCCGGGCAGACACCGGGGAGCTGTTTTTT.

This clonotype was seen repeatedly, ten times or more. The chain recombines TRBV3-1 with TRBJ1-1; no clear D gene. Germline assignment: CDR1 LGHDT and CDR2 YNNKEL (reference sequence). The CDR3 loop spans 14 amino acids. V was clipped by 2 bases and J by 2 bases, with 9 bases between them. CDR3 sequence: CASSQQNSNTEAFF. The CDR3 nucleotides are TGTGCCAGCAGCCAACAGAACTCCAACACTGAAGCTTTCTTT.

J is TRBJ1-1 and V is TRBV20-1; D might be TRBD1 (6 bases). The germline V gene encodes CDR1 DFQATT and CDR2 SNEGSKA (reference sequence). There are 13 residues in the CDR3. The germline V and J ends were trimmed by 6 bases and 0 bases, with 11 bases remaining between them. CDR3 protein: CSAGQTLNTEAFF. The CDR3 nucleotides are TGCAGTGCCGGACAGACCTTGAACACTGAAGCTTTCTTT.

The rearrangement joins TRBV25-1 to TRBJ2-2; a weak D match, TRBD1 (6 bases). V was cut by 2 bases and J by 0 bases, with 13 bases left in between. The CDR3 spans 17 residues. Per the germline V gene, CDR1 is MGHDK and CDR2 is SYGVNS. CDR3 residues: CASSEGLKGANTGELFF. The CDR3 coding sequence is TGTGCCAGCAGTGAAGGATTGAAGGGGGCGAACACCGGGGAGCTGTTTTTT.

The chain has TRBV5-1 and TRBJ2-1; TRBD2 might be the D (6 bases). CDR1 SGHRS and CDR2 YFSETQ come from the germline V gene. Trimming removed 2 bases at V and 5 bases at J, with 11 bases between. The CDR3 runs to 14 residues. CDR3 in amino acids: CASSLRGRDNEQFF. CDR3 coding DNA: TGCGCCAGCAGCTTACGGGGGAGAGACAATGAGCAGTTCTTC.

The rearrangement links TRBV12-3 or TRBV12-4 to TRBJ1-1; possible D gene TRBD1, 5 bases. V lost 8 bases to trimming and J lost 3 bases, with 16 bases between them. The CDR3 spans 14 residues. CDR3 in DNA: TGTGCCAGCCTGCCGGGACCCAGGCACACTGAAGCTTTCTTT. It translates to CASLPGPRHTEAFF.

This clonotype was observed a handful of times. The chain links TRBV6-5 to TRBJ2-6; D might be TRBD1 (5 bases). V was pared by 4 bases and J by 0 bases, with 7 bases between. This CDR3 spans 15 amino acids. Germline CDR1 is MNHEY and CDR2 is SVGAGI. The CDR3 loop is CASSSGRSGANVLTF. The DNA for the CDR3 is TGTGCCAGCAGTTCAGGGCGCTCTGGGGCCAACGTCCTGACTTTC.

The chain links TRBV5-1 to TRBJ1-1; possibly TRBD1 for D (6 bases). Per germline, CDR1 SGHRS and CDR2 YFSETQ. The CDR3 loop spans 14 amino acids. V lost 5 bases, J lost 2 bases, and 13 bases lay in between. CDR3 nucleotide sequence: TGCGCCAGCAGTAAACAGGGCCTAAACACTGAAGCTTTCTTT. Translating it yields CASSKQGLNTEAFF.

This clonotype was detected only a few times. The V call is TRBV29-1, the J call TRBJ1-1, with D perhaps matching TRBD1 (5 bases). The CDR3 loop spans 12 amino acids. V was cut by 7 bases and J by 4 bases, with 13 bases left in between. CDR1 and CDR2 (germline): SQVTM, ANQGSEA. CDR3 coding DNA: TGCAGCGGTTCCAGGGTTAGCACTGAAGCTTTCTTT. Encoded protein: CSGSRVSTEAFF.

This chain uses TRBV5-1 with TRBJ2-5; no definite D call. V was trimmed by 2 bases and J by 1 base, leaving 6 bases between them. CDR1 is SGHRS and CDR2 is YFSETQ in the germline V gene. The CDR3 has 13 residues. CDR3 bases: TGCGCCAGCAGCTTTCCTACCCAAGAGACCCAGTACTTC. Residues: CASSFPTQETQYF.

The chain uses TRBV11-2 and TRBJ2-1; 8 nucleotides align to TRBD2. In germline, CDR1 is SGHAT, CDR2 FQNNGV. The CDR3 is 17 amino acids. The ends lost 6 bases at V and 7 bases at J; junction bases unmatched: 17. For the CDR3, the DNA is TGTGCCAGCAGATCCCCAGGAGGCAGCGGGAGTAAGAATGAGCAGTTCTTC. It yields the protein CASRSPGGSGSKNEQFF. The full variable domain, its missing parts supplied by reference TRBV11-2 and TRBJ2-1, is EAGVAQSPRYKIIEKRQSVAFWCNPISGHATLYWYQQILGQGPKLLIQFQNNGVVDDSQLPKDRFSAERLKGVDSTLKIQPAKLEDSAVYLCASRSPGGSGSKNEQFFGPGTRLTVL.

This sequence joins TRBV20-1 and TRBJ1-3, with D tentatively TRBD1 (5 bases). The CDR3 loop spans 14 amino acids. Trimming left V 5 bases short and J 1 base short, with 12 bases between. CDR1 and CDR2 from the germline V gene are DFQATT and SNEGSKA (reference sequence). The CDR3 sequence: CSAPRQSSGNTIYF. The CDR3 DNA reads as TGCAGTGCTCCAAGACAGTCTTCTGGAAACACCATATATTTT.

This chain joins TRBV12-3 or TRBV12-4 and TRBJ2-1; 7 nucleotides align to TRBD1. V lost 1 base and J lost 1; bases outside the gene matches: 4. The CDR3 is made up of 16 amino acids. This CDR3 is CASSLGQGVSYNEQFF. CDR3 sequence (DNA): TGTGCCAGCAGTTTAGGGCAGGGGGTTTCCTACAATGAGCAGTTCTTC.